Listed here are 21 T cell receptor beta chains from one sample, sequenced in a study of cytotoxic CD8 clonotypes in ibrutinib-treated CLL. Measured with immunoSEQ multiplex PCR; TCRdb has only the in-frame clones, and not every one. The data show 150,000 to 200,000 clones, approximately 80% seen once. Sequencing was performed on PBMCs, taken after 12 months of ibrutinib treatment. All receptors derive from a human donor with chronic lymphocytic leukemia.

The chain combines TRBV4-2 with TRBJ1-4, with 8 bases matching TRBD1. Germline V lookup: CDR1 LGHNA, CDR2 YNFKEQ. V lost 2 bases to trimming and J lost 3 bases; unmatched junction nucleotides: 2. The CDR3 extends over 15 amino acids. CDR3 loop: CASSQQGAANEKLFF. The CDR3 DNA reads as TGTGCCAGCAGCCAACAGGGGGCGGCTAATGAAAAACTGTTTTTT.

The V call is TRBV28, the J call TRBJ2-5, with 8 bases fitting TRBD2. Germline assignment: CDR1 MDHEN and CDR2 SYDVKM. This CDR3 spans 17 amino acids. V shed 7 bases, J shed 4 bases, and the junction held 17 bases outside the gene matches. CDR3 coding DNA: TGTGCCAGCACATTCGGGCCTTTTAGCGGGAAAACAGAGACCCAGTACTTC. Its protein product is CASTFGPFSGKTETQYF.

The CDR3 loop reads CASMTGVAHTGELFF. CDR3 nucleotide sequence: TGTGCCAGTATGACAGGGGTCGCGCACACCGGGGAGCTGTTTTTT. The chain uses TRBV19 and TRBJ2-2; 8 bases fit TRBD1. After removal of 7 bases from V and 3 bases from J, the junction contained 7 bases not matched to a gene. The CDR3 is 15 amino acids. CDR1 is LNHDA and CDR2 is SQIVND in the germline V gene (reference sequence).

This clone was counted between two and nine times. The chain has TRBV10-3 and TRBJ2-1; TRBD2 aligns across 7 bases. The trim removed 0 bases at V and 8 bases at J, leaving 7 bases unmatched. Germline assignment: CDR1 ENHRY and CDR2 SYGVKD. The CDR3 has 15 residues. The CDR3 protein is CAISESSGLDHEQFF. CDR3 nucleotide sequence: TGTGCCATCAGTGAGTCTAGCGGGTTAGACCATGAGCAGTTCTTC.

The chain combines TRBV18 with TRBJ1-1, with D perhaps matching TRBD1 (5 bases). Trimming removed 5 bases at V and 6 bases at J, with 10 bases between. This CDR3 contains 12 residues. The germline CDR1 and CDR2 sequences are KGHSH and LQKENI. The CDR3 sequence is CASSGRGAEAFF. The CDR3 nucleotides read TGTGCCAGCTCAGGGAGGGGCGCTGAAGCTTTCTTT.

The chain links TRBV18 to TRBJ2-2; D is ambiguous. The V gene lost 5 bases and the J gene lost 7 bases, with 11 bases spanning the gap. CDR1 KGHSH and CDR2 LQKENI come from the germline V gene. The CDR3 spans 13 residues. The CDR3 loop reads CASSTKTRGELFF. The DNA for the CDR3 is TGTGCCAGCTCAACGAAGACTCGCGGGGAGCTGTTTTTT.

This rearrangement joins TRBV9 to TRBJ2-2; possible D gene TRBD1, 6 bases. The germline V gene has CDR1 SGDLS and CDR2 YYNGEE. The length of the CDR3 is 14 residues. The V end lost 4 bases, the J end lost 4 bases, and 11 bases lay between the germline ends. This CDR3 is CASSPRQATGELFF. The CDR3 coding sequence is TGTGCCAGCAGCCCACGACAGGCCACCGGGGAGCTGTTTTTT.

The CDR3 sequence: CASSLWGKNIQYF. In DNA form, the CDR3 reads TGTGCCAGCAGTTTATGGGGAAAAAACATTCAGTACTTC. J is TRBJ2-4 and V is TRBV28; D not resolved. Trimming removed 0 bases at V and 4 bases at J, with 4 bases between. This CDR3 is built from 13 residues. The germline V gene encodes CDR1 MDHEN and CDR2 SYDVKM.

The CDR3 is CASSLKAGRRTEAFF. Written as DNA, the CDR3 is TGTGCCAGCAGCTTAAAAGCGGGGCGAAGAACTGAAGCTTTCTTT. The chain couples TRBV11-2 to TRBJ1-1, with D perhaps TRBD1 (5 bases). The V and J ends lost 2 bases and 5 bases respectively, with 15 bases between them. Germline loops: CDR1 SGHAT, CDR2 FQNNGV. The CDR3 has 15 residues.

This chain links TRBV5-4 with TRBJ2-3, with a tentative D call TRBD1 (6 bases). This CDR3 has 15 residues. The V gene lost 2 bases and the J gene lost 2 bases, with 12 bases spanning the gap. Germline V gene lookup returns CDR1 SGHNT and CDR2 YYREEE (reference sequence). The CDR3 DNA sequence: TGTGCCAGCAGCTTCCCCAACAGGGCCACAGATACGCAGTATTTT. Its translation: CASSFPNRATDTQYF.

This clone appeared once. The chain is built from TRBV29-1 and TRBJ2-5; TRBD1 agrees at 9 bases. Germline assignment: CDR1 SQVTM and CDR2 ANQGSEA. The trim removed 7 bases at V and 5 bases at J, leaving 11 bases unmatched. This CDR3 is built from 14 residues. CDR3 amino acids: CSGVPGQGSETQYF. CDR3 DNA sequence: TGCAGCGGGGTCCCGGGACAGGGATCGGAGACCCAGTACTTC.

This sequence joins TRBV28 and TRBJ2-7, with D perhaps TRBD2 (6 bases). Germline-derived CDR1 and CDR2 are MDHEN and SYDVKM. Trimming removed 7 bases from V and 5 bases from J, with 15 bases in between. The CDR3 totals 13 residues. CDR3 in DNA: TGTGCCAGCAAGGAGGGGCTCCGTAACGAGCAGTACTTC. It is translated as CASKEGLRNEQYF. Looking up the rest from reference TRBV28 and TRBJ2-7 gives the full variable domain: DVKVTQSSRYLVKRTGEKVFLECVQDMDHENMFWYRQDPGLGLRLIYFSYDVKMKEKGDIPEGYSVSREKKERFSLILESASTNQTSMYLCASKEGLRNEQYFGPGTRLTVT.

The V gene is TRBV5-5, the J gene TRBJ2-7, with a tentative D call TRBD1 (6 bases). V was pared by 0 bases and J by 1 base, with 8 bases between. CDR3 size: 14 residues. Germline V gene sequence: CDR1 SGHKS, CDR2 YYEKEE (reference sequence). The CDR3 sequence is CASSLAQGSYEQYF. The DNA for the CDR3 is TGTGCCAGCAGCTTGGCTCAGGGGTCCTACGAGCAGTACTTC.

V is TRBV4-3 and J is TRBJ1-6, with a weak D call TRBD1 (5 bases). With 1 base removed from V and 4 bases from J, the gap between germline ends came to 11 bases. The germline V gene has CDR1 LGHNA and CDR2 YSLEER. The length of the CDR3 is 16 residues. CDR3 in amino acids: CASSQGTGLYNSPLHF. In nucleotides, the CDR3 is TGCGCCAGCAGCCAAGGGACGGGACTTTATAATTCACCCCTCCACTTT.

The chain uses TRBV29-1 and TRBJ1-1, with D tentatively TRBD1 (5 bases). This CDR3 spans 11 amino acids. The V end was cut by 4 bases, the J end by 6 bases, with 9 bases between. Germline V lookup: CDR1 SQVTM, CDR2 ANQGSEA. The CDR3 sequence: CSVVEGPEAFF. The CDR3 bases are TGCAGCGTTGTTGAGGGGCCTGAAGCTTTCTTT.

This chain uses TRBV4-1 with TRBJ1-1, with a possible D match to TRBD1 (6 bases). V lost 1 base to trimming and J lost 6 bases, with 18 bases between them. The germline CDR1 and CDR2 sequences are MGHRA and YSYEKL. This CDR3 has 16 amino acids. The chain's CDR3 is CASSQGGGRGRAEAFF. Here the CDR3 DNA reads TGCGCCAGCAGCCAAGGTGGGGGCAGGGGTCGTGCTGAAGCTTTCTTT.

The chain uses TRBV19 and TRBJ1-2; TRBD1 matches at 10 bases. Germline assignment: CDR1 LNHDA and CDR2 SQIVND (reference sequence). The CDR3 spans 18 residues. Trimming cost V 5 bases and J 4 bases; bases outside gene matches: 16. CDR3 in amino acids: CASSPRGDRGQRGYGYTF. DNA for the CDR3: TGTGCCAGTAGTCCGAGGGGGGACAGGGGACAACGGGGCTATGGCTACACCTTC.

The chain is built from TRBV2 and TRBJ2-2; 8 nucleotides agree with TRBD2. V gave up 10 bases and J gave up 6 bases; unmatched junction bases: 13. The CDR3 spans 15 residues. Germline V gene data show CDR1 as SNHLY and CDR2 as FYNNEI. DNA of the CDR3: TGTGCCACCTCCCGGAGCGGGAGTGTCGCCGGGGAGCTGTTTTTT. Its translation: CATSRSGSVAGELFF.

There are a few counts of this clone. The rearrangement links TRBV5-1 to TRBJ2-3; D is unclear. The CDR3 extends over 13 amino acids. V lost 1 base and J 5 bases, leaving 8 bases between the germline ends. Germline lookup yields CDR1 SGHRS and CDR2 YFSETQ. The CDR3 loop is CASSLTVIDTQYF. The CDR3 DNA is TGCGCCAGCAGCTTGACAGTTATAGATACGCAGTATTTT.

There are a few counts of this clone. The CDR3 nucleotides are TGTGCCAGCAGTTTTCAAACACCGGGACAAATACGGAACACCATATATTTT. Translation gives CASSFQTPGQIRNTIYF. This chain joins TRBV28 and TRBJ1-3; maybe TRBD1 (6 bases). Trimming removed 3 bases at V and 7 bases at J, with 22 bases between. Germline V CDR1 and CDR2: MDHEN, SYDVKM. The CDR3 length is 17 residues.

The chain has TRBV7-9 and TRBJ1-1; D unresolved. V was clipped by 1 base and J by 1 base, with 22 bases between them. This CDR3 contains 19 residues. CDR1 SEHNR and CDR2 FQNEAQ come from the germline V gene (reference sequence). DNA of the CDR3: TGTGCCAGCAGCTTAGTAAAGCCGGGTCAGGCCAACCCGAACACTGAAGCTTTCTTT. Translation gives CASSLVKPGQANPNTEAFF.